The clone carrying this TCR beta chain was detected a few times. As yet, its antigen is unknown. This entry is derived from a study of blood T cells in healthy people across ages. The germline CDR1 and CDR2 sequences are MDHEN and SYDVKM. The CDR3 consists of 12 residues. V lost 7 bases to trimming and J lost 6 bases, with 13 bases between them. Whole-study results and caveats: Underestimates were what the diversity estimates from one million T cells were considered to be.

Next came a second PCR, run for about 6 to 11 cycles, which used a sample-barcoded 5' primer along with a J-beta primer mix. TCRdb reprocessed the 5' RACE reads with MiXCR, giving one entry per CDR3 protein. Of some 1.8 million distinct CDR3 sequences in the sample, roughly 43% are singletons; the top ten hold 23%. V usage is TRBV28 and J usage is TRBJ2-7; D possibly corresponds to TRBD1 (5 bases). Material for sequencing was blood. The receptor was derived from a human donor in good health. The CDR3 region has the DNA TGTGCCAGCACCCAGGGATTCGTCGAGCAGTACTTC. The encoded protein is CASTQGFVEQYF.